This entry lists 13 T cell receptor beta chains sequenced from one sample in a study of CD8+ T cells in alopecia areata. RNA, once extracted, was reverse transcribed into cDNA for use as the sequencing template. The table came from immunoSEQ multiplex PCR; TCRdb's copy has only in-frame clones and leaves some out. Of 150,000 to 180,000 clones in the sample, 40% to 60% are singletons; the top ten hold roughly 21%. The specimen comprised CD8+ T cells sorted from blood, sampled at week 0. Receptors originate from a human donor with alopecia areata.

The chain couples TRBV7-2 to TRBJ2-1; 8 nucleotides align to TRBD1. This CDR3 is 14 amino acids long. Trimming at V came to 3 bases and at J to 8 bases, leaving 6 bases not matched to a gene. In germline, CDR1 is SGHTA, CDR2 FQGNSA. The CDR3 region has the DNA TGTGCCAGCAGCTTCCGGGACAGGTCCCATGAGCAGTTCTTC. Amino acid sequence: CASSFRDRSHEQFF.

The rearrangement links TRBV5-8 to TRBJ1-5; D not certain. The V and J ends lost 0 bases and 2 bases respectively, with 9 bases between them. The CDR3 spans 15 residues. Germline-derived CDR1 and CDR2 are SGHTS and YDEGEE. The chain's CDR3 is CASSLDITGNQPQHF. CDR3 in DNA: TGTGCCAGCAGCTTGGACATAACGGGCAATCAGCCCCAGCATTTT.

This sequence joins TRBV27 and TRBJ1-6; D gene ambiguous. Trimming left V 10 bases short and J 7 bases short, with 14 bases between. CDR1 and CDR2 (germline): MNHEY, SMNVEV (reference sequence). The CDR3 covers 13 residues. The CDR3 is CATGVSPNSPLHF. Written as DNA, the CDR3 is TGTGCCACCGGAGTAAGCCCGAATTCACCCCTCCACTTT.

The chain links TRBV7-8 to TRBJ2-1; 10 bases match TRBD1. The trim removed 2 bases at V and 7 bases at J, leaving 8 bases unmatched. The CDR3 length is 16 residues. Germline CDR1 reads SGHVS; CDR2 reads FQNEAQ. The CDR3 DNA sequence: TGTGCCAGCAGCTTACGACAGGGGGCATCGATTAATGAGCAGTTCTTC. The encoded protein is CASSLRQGASINEQFF.

The chain links TRBV6-1 to TRBJ2-2; no reliable D call. Germline assignment: CDR1 MNHNS and CDR2 SASEGT. This CDR3 spans 13 amino acids. Trimming removed 7 bases from V and 3 bases from J, with 9 bases in between. This chain's CDR3 is CASTFPYTGELFF. The DNA for the CDR3 is TGTGCCAGCACCTTTCCATACACCGGGGAGCTGTTTTTT.

The chain uses TRBV7-9 and TRBJ2-2; D possibly corresponds to TRBD1 (6 bases). V lost 5 bases, J lost 0 bases, and 13 bases lay in between. The CDR3 has 16 amino acids. Germline lookup yields CDR1 SEHNR and CDR2 FQNEAQ (reference sequence). CDR3 nucleotide sequence: TGTGCCAGCAGCGCCCGACAGGCGGCGAACACCGGGGAGCTGTTTTTT. Translated: CASSARQAANTGELFF.

V is TRBV7-6 and J is TRBJ2-1; 7 bases line up with TRBD2. J gave up 8 bases and V 5 bases, and 9 bases lay outside the gene matches. The CDR3 sequence is 14 residues long. The germline V gene has CDR1 SGHVS and CDR2 FNYEAQ. The CDR3 nucleotides read TGTGCCAGCAGCCCCGCGGGGGTAATGGATGAGCAGTTCTTC. Its protein is CASSPAGVMDEQFF.

This chain uses TRBV27 with TRBJ2-3; D might be TRBD1 (5 bases). With 4 bases removed from V and 4 bases from J, the gap between germline ends came to 12 bases. Germline V gene sequence: CDR1 MNHEY, CDR2 SMNVEV (reference sequence). The CDR3 is 14 amino acids. The CDR3 spells CASSYGAPPDTQYF. CDR3 DNA: TGTGCCAGCAGTTATGGGGCCCCCCCAGATACGCAGTATTTT.

This clone has just a few counts. Other DNA sequences of this sample code for an identical CDR3. The chain combines TRBV4-3 with TRBJ2-7; the D is unclear. V was pared by 1 base and J by 0 bases, with 7 bases between. Germline lookup yields CDR1 LGHNA and CDR2 YSLEER. The CDR3 length is 14 residues. DNA for the CDR3: TGCGCCAGCAGCCAAGGGCCGGGCTCCTACGAGCAGTACTTC. Its protein is CASSQGPGSYEQYF.

The rearrangement joins TRBV4-3 to TRBJ2-1; possible D gene TRBD2, 5 bases. Germline V gives CDR1 LGHNA, CDR2 YSLEER. With 1 base removed from V and 8 bases from J, the gap between germline ends came to 9 bases. The CDR3 has 13 residues. CDR3 in DNA: TGCGCCAGCAGCCAAGCTAGCACCGATGAGCAGTTCTTC. Its translation is CASSQASTDEQFF.

This clone turned up a few times. The chain recombines TRBV5-6 with TRBJ1-5; D ambiguous. Germline V gene lookup returns CDR1 SGHDT and CDR2 YYEEEE. Trimming took off 4 bases at V and 4 bases at J, with 12 bases between the two ends. The CDR3 is made up of 14 amino acids. CDR3 loop: CASSTRRINQPQHF. DNA for the CDR3: TGTGCCAGCAGCACGAGACGGATTAATCAGCCCCAGCATTTT.

This sequence joins TRBV19 and TRBJ1-1; a possible D gene is TRBD1 (5 bases). Deletions cut 7 bases from V and 1 base from J, with 16 bases between. Per the germline V gene, CDR1 is LNHDA and CDR2 is SQIVND (reference sequence). The CDR3 totals 15 residues. The CDR3 region is CASTTGLFGNTEAFF. For the CDR3, the DNA is TGTGCCAGTACTACGGGGCTGTTTGGGAACACTGAAGCTTTCTTT.

The chain joins TRBV30 to TRBJ1-1; D is uncertain. Trimming removed 0 bases at V and 6 bases at J, with 8 bases between. The CDR3 contains 12 residues. CDR1 is GTSNPN, CDR2 SVGIG, per germline (reference sequence). The CDR3 is CAWSVQPAEAFF. The CDR3 nucleotides read TGTGCCTGGAGTGTACAACCGGCTGAAGCTTTCTTT. The complete variable domain, with remaining parts taken from reference TRBV30 and TRBJ1-1, reads SQTIHQWPATLVQPVGSPLSLECTVEGTSNPNLYWYRQAAGRGLQLLFYSVGIGQISSEVPQNLSASRPQDRQFILSSKKLLLSDSGFYLCAWSVQPAEAFFGQGTRLTVV.